The present T cell receptor (beta chain) was sequenced within a study of shared clonotypes between healthy human individuals. Study information: With ages of 18 to 49, the donors were a couple of women and a few men. General study points: Clonotypes not shared had lower generation probabilities than those common to all four donors.

Trimming pared 6 bases from V and 8 bases from J, leaving 8 bases between. The germline V gene encodes CDR1 MDHEN and CDR2 SYDVKM. This CDR3 region has 11 residues. Sequencing used immunoSEQ multiplex PCR; TCRdb keeps in-frame clones, though not all of them. The data show over 850,000 clones, with 78% seen just once and approximately 0.5% held by the top ten. This clone appeared a single time. Its antigen is still unknown. Donors, without exception, were Caucasian adults residing in Nashville, Tennessee. This chain connects TRBV28 to TRBJ2-1; no reliable D call. What was sequenced was memory CD4+ T cells from PBMCs. The subset here: CD45RA-negative fraction. The origin of this receptor is a man aged 18 to 30 in good health. Some clones in this sample may be carry-over from other donors' samples. Here the CDR3 DNA reads TGTGCCAGCAGCGTAGCACATGAGCAGTTCTTC. This encodes CASSVAHEQFF.